This TCR beta chain was obtained from a study of blood T cell repertoires in COVID-19. Whole-study context: Acute-phase and convalescent COVID-19 samples originated in the United States, Italy and Spain.

As processed by the authors: Scientists estimated how many nucleated cells there were by amplifying reference gene primers. Repertoires were generated with immunoSEQ multiplex PCR, while TCRdb's copy carries only in-frame clones and drops some. The DNA was the basis for D and trimming; V, J and clone size are from that table. The sample includes about 64,000 clones, roughly two thirds of them seen just once. The study assigned cohorts using participant-reported clinical history. A COVID-19 case had been met by exposed participants during the 2 weeks before study entry. The V end was cut by 0 bases, the J end by 7 bases, with 10 bases between. The CDR3 is 14 residues long. CDR1 SGHNT and CDR2 YYREEE come from the germline V gene (reference sequence).

The sequencing input was PBMCs or T cells enriched from blood (not recorded which). The chain combines TRBV5-4 with TRBJ1-4; D is uncertain. The sequence derives from a woman aged 55-75 years who had been exposed to COVID-19. CDR3 sequence: CASSLGREGEKLFF. The CDR3 DNA is TGTGCCAGCAGCTTGGGGAGGGAAGGTGAAAAACTGTTTTTT.